These 27 T cell receptor beta chains came from one sample sequenced in a study of a mutant IDH1 vaccine in newly diagnosed glioma. Their recognized antigens are unknown. Documented time point: week 11, during vaccination. With topical imiquimod, each dose of the vaccine consisted of 300 ug of mutant IDH1 20-mer peptide. Sequenced by immunoSEQ multiplex PCR; TCRdb stores in-frame clones only, minus some. The repertoire has about 62,000 clones, about 88% of them found once; the top ten carry under 2%. This specimen was PBMCs, taken from a glioma patient whose treatment included an IDH1 peptide vaccine. All receptors come from a man in his forties or fifties with glioma.

The genes are TRBV7-8 and TRBJ2-1; 12 nucleotides agree with TRBD2. The CDR3 extends over 16 amino acids. The junction had 6 bases not matched to a gene; V was cut back by 5 bases and J by 4 bases. Germline V lookup: CDR1 SGHVS, CDR2 FQNEAQ. CDR3 protein: CASSRLTSGGYNEQFF. For the CDR3, the DNA is TGTGCCAGCAGCCGACTTACTAGCGGGGGGTACAATGAGCAGTTCTTC.

CDR3 amino acids: CASSATSPAGGQETQYF. DNA for the CDR3: TGTGCCAGCTCGGCAACGTCACCAGCGGGAGGGCAAGAGACCCAGTACTTC. J is TRBJ2-5 and V is TRBV18, with 10 bases that match TRBD2. Germline V gene sequence: CDR1 KGHSH, CDR2 LQKENI. This CDR3 is built from 17 residues. V dropped 6 bases and J dropped 2; count of bases not matched to a gene: 12.

Relative to its sample, this clone is medium-sized. This sequence joins TRBV27 and TRBJ2-5; the D gene could be TRBD1 or TRBD2 (6 bases each). V was trimmed by 5 bases and J by 4 bases, leaving 14 bases between them. Germline V gene data show CDR1 as MNHEY and CDR2 as SMNVEV (reference sequence). There are 14 residues in the CDR3. The CDR3 DNA reads as TGTGCCAGCAGTCCCGTTAGGGGGGCAGAGACCCAGTACTTC. Its protein product is CASSPVRGAETQYF.

The rearrangement links TRBV19 to TRBJ1-1; 7 bases fit TRBD1. V shed 3 bases and J 2 bases; nucleotides not matched to a gene: 6. The CDR3 runs 15 residues. CDR1 and CDR2 from the germline V gene are LNHDA and SQIVND (reference sequence). The CDR3 here is CASSMVDRVNTEAFF. The CDR3 DNA reads as TGTGCCAGTAGTATGGTTGACAGGGTAAACACTGAAGCTTTCTTT.

The V call is TRBV11-1, the J call TRBJ2-5; D perhaps matches TRBD2 (5 bases). From germline, CDR1 is SGHAT and CDR2 FQDESV (reference sequence). Trimming took 4 bases from V and 3 from J, leaving 15 bases between them. CDR3 length: 15 amino acids. CDR3 DNA sequence: TGTGCCAGCAGCTCGGACTTGTTTCCAGAAGAGACCCAGTACTTC. Translated, it gives CASSSDLFPEETQYF.

The chain carries TRBV10-3 and TRBJ2-2, with TRBD1 matching 7 bases. Trimming removed 6 bases from V and 0 bases from J; junction bases left unmatched: 4. The CDR3 is 15 residues long. Germline V CDR1 and CDR2: ENHRY, SYGVKD. The CDR3 here is CAIRTGQTNTGELFF. The CDR3, as DNA: TGTGCCATCAGGACAGGGCAGACGAACACCGGGGAGCTGTTTTTT.

V usage is TRBV5-1 and J usage is TRBJ2-5, with TRBD1 identical over 8 bases. The DNA end favors TRBJ2-7, so the J call may be wrong. Germline-derived CDR1 and CDR2 are SGHRS and YFSETQ. The CDR3 sequence is 16 residues long. The CDR3 protein is CASNPRVGTGGLEQYF. CDR3 DNA: TGCGCCAGCAACCCCAGAGTAGGTACAGGGGGACTCGAGCAGTACTTC.

This clone occurred a few times. The V call is TRBV5-1, the J call TRBJ2-5, with unresolved D. CDR3 length: 13 residues. Germline CDR1 SGHRS, CDR2 YFSETQ. V shed 0 bases and J shed 1 base, with 4 bases lying between them. CDR3 DNA sequence: TGCGCCAGCAGCTTGGAGCCCCAAGAGACCCAGTACTTC. Amino acids: CASSLEPQETQYF.

V usage is TRBV18 and J usage is TRBJ1-1; D ambiguous. Germline CDR1 reads KGHSH; CDR2 reads LQKENI. V shed 2 bases and J shed 1 base, with 5 bases lying between them. The CDR3 loop spans 13 amino acids. DNA of the CDR3: TGTGCCAGCTCACCATTGACGAACACTGAAGCTTTCTTT. Translated: CASSPLTNTEAFF.

V is TRBV7-6 and J is TRBJ2-2; D is unresolved. Between the trimmed V and J ends, which lost 0 bases and 3 bases, there was a span of 5 bases. The CDR3 spans 14 residues. CDR1 SGHVS and CDR2 FNYEAQ come from the germline V gene. CDR3 nucleotide sequence: TGTGCCAGCAGCTTAGCCGACCACACCGGGGAGCTGTTTTTT. This encodes CASSLADHTGELFF.

The chain has TRBV7-2 and TRBJ2-3; 8 positions agree with TRBD1. Germline CDR1 reads SGHTA; CDR2 reads FQGNSA. Trimming at V came to 4 bases and at J to 6 bases, leaving 3 bases not matched to a gene. There are 13 residues in the CDR3. DNA of the CDR3: TGTGCCAGCAGCTGGACAGGGTTGGATACGCAGTATTTT. It encodes CASSWTGLDTQYF.

The genes are TRBV20-1 and TRBJ2-7; D not resolved. Germline V gene sequence: CDR1 DFQATT, CDR2 SNEGSKA (reference sequence). CDR3 size: 11 residues. V was trimmed by 5 bases and J by 3 bases, leaving 8 bases between them. CDR3 sequence reads: CSAYLSYEQYF. CDR3 bases: TGCAGTGCTTATCTCAGCTACGAGCAGTACTTC.

J is TRBJ1-1 and V is TRBV5-5; no reliable D call. The CDR3 runs to 11 residues. Germline V lookup: CDR1 SGHKS, CDR2 YYEKEE (reference sequence). Trimming cost V 2 bases and J 8 bases, with 7 bases left between them. The CDR3 region is CASSFGGEAFF. CDR3 DNA sequence: TGTGCCAGCAGCTTCGGCGGGGAAGCTTTCTTT.

This clone came up once. The rearrangement joins TRBV14 to TRBJ1-2; 8 bases match TRBD1. The CDR3 contains 13 residues. Per germline, CDR1 SGHDN and CDR2 FVKESK. J was trimmed by 5 bases and V by 4 bases; bases with no gene match: 3. The CDR3: CASSLYRGYGYTF. CDR3 in DNA: TGTGCCAGCAGCCTTTACAGGGGGTATGGCTACACCTTC.

J is TRBJ1-1 and V is TRBV14, with D unresolved. Germline V CDR1 and CDR2: SGHDN, FVKESK. This CDR3 has 15 residues. The V gene lost 2 bases and the J gene lost 3 bases, with 13 bases spanning the gap. The CDR3 sequence is CASSQTVWIDTEAFF. The CDR3, as DNA: TGTGCCAGCAGCCAAACAGTGTGGATCGACACTGAAGCTTTCTTT. Full variable domain (outside the CDR3, taken from reference TRBV14 and TRBJ1-1): EAGVTQFPSHSVIEKGQTVTLRCDPISGHDNLYWYRRVMGKEIKFLLHFVKESKQDESGMPNNRFLAERTGGTYSTLKVQPAELEDSGVYFCASSQTVWIDTEAFFGQGTRLTVV.

V gene TRBV7-2 combines with J gene TRBJ1-2; a weak D match, TRBD1 (5 bases). V was trimmed by 2 bases and J by 4 bases, leaving 8 bases between them. The germline V gene has CDR1 SGHTA and CDR2 FQGNSA. The CDR3 is made up of 13 amino acids. This CDR3 reads CASSLIGGYGYTF. CDR3 coding DNA: TGTGCCAGCAGCTTAATCGGGGGCTATGGCTACACCTTC.

The gene calls are TRBV5-8 and TRBJ2-3; 8 bases are shared with TRBD1. Trimming removed 3 bases from V and 1 base from J; junction bases left unmatched: 4. This CDR3 spans 15 amino acids. Per the germline V gene, CDR1 is SGHTS and CDR2 is YDEGEE. The CDR3 DNA follows: TGTGCCAGCAGCTCAGGACAGGGAGGCACAGATACGCAGTATTTT. Amino acids: CASSSGQGGTDTQYF.

This chain uses TRBV30 with TRBJ1-1; no firm D call. The V end lost 0 bases, the J end lost 0 bases, and 11 bases lay between the germline ends. The CDR3 is made up of 15 amino acids. Germline V gene lookup returns CDR1 GTSNPN and CDR2 SVGIG (reference sequence). CDR3 protein: CAWSVRGRMNTEAFF. Here the CDR3 DNA reads TGTGCCTGGAGTGTTAGAGGACGGATGAACACTGAAGCTTTCTTT.

The chain links TRBV5-1 to TRBJ2-3; TRBD2 matches 8 bases. Germline loops: CDR1 SGHRS, CDR2 YFSETQ. The CDR3 has 14 amino acids. V shed 4 bases and J 0 bases; nucleotides not matched to a gene: 1. The CDR3 region is CASSGGGSTDTQYF. The CDR3 region has the DNA TGCGCCAGCAGCGGCGGGGGGAGCACAGATACGCAGTATTTT.

The chain joins TRBV18 to TRBJ2-1; a weak D match, TRBD2 (5 bases). CDR3 length: 13 residues. Trimming removed 6 bases from V and 5 bases from J, with 11 bases in between. Germline values: CDR1 KGHSH, CDR2 LQKENI. This CDR3 is CASSLGVHNEQFF. In DNA, the CDR3 is TGTGCCAGCTCCCTCGGGGTCCACAATGAGCAGTTCTTC.

Only one count was recorded for this clone. This chain connects TRBV25-1 to TRBJ2-1; possible D gene TRBD1, 6 bases. V lost 6 bases, J lost 0 bases, and 18 bases lay in between. The CDR3 length is 17 residues. Germline values: CDR1 MGHDK, CDR2 SYGVNS. Here the CDR3 reads CASSQGRGGSSYNEQFF. CDR3 bases: TGTGCCAGCAGCCAGGGGCGTGGGGGCAGCTCCTACAATGAGCAGTTCTTC.

The chain carries TRBV2 and TRBJ2-5; TRBD1 matches 10 bases. Germline V CDR1 and CDR2: SNHLY, FYNNEI. The CDR3 loop spans 15 amino acids. J lost 4 bases, V lost 5 bases, and 7 bases had no gene match. CDR3 residues: CASSLGTGARETQYF. CDR3 nucleotide sequence: TGTGCCAGCAGTCTCGGGACAGGGGCAAGAGAGACCCAGTACTTC.

The J gene is TRBJ1-5, the V gene TRBV18, with TRBD1 matching 10 bases. The CDR3 is 15 amino acids. Germline assignment: CDR1 KGHSH and CDR2 LQKENI. With V trimmed by 3 bases and J by 5 bases, 4 bases remained unmatched. CDR3 region: CASSPGTGVHQPQHF. CDR3 sequence (DNA): TGTGCCAGCTCACCCGGGACAGGGGTACATCAGCCCCAGCATTTT.

V is TRBV19 and J is TRBJ2-6; tentatively, D is TRBD1 (6 bases). V was trimmed by 5 bases and J by 1 base, leaving 15 bases between them. Looked up from germline, CDR1 is LNHDA and CDR2 is SQIVND (reference sequence). CDR3 length equals 17 residues. CDR3 sequence (DNA): TGTGCCAGTAGTGTACAGGGATCCTCGTCTGGGGCCAACGTCCTGACTTTC. Translating gives CASSVQGSSSGANVLTF.

The chain carries TRBV28 and TRBJ2-7, with TRBD1 matching 9 bases. V dropped 10 bases and J dropped 5; count of bases not matched to a gene: 9. This CDR3 has 13 amino acids. Germline lookup yields CDR1 MDHEN and CDR2 SYDVKM. The CDR3 loop is CATVQGARDEQYF. The CDR3 nucleotides are TGTGCCACTGTACAGGGGGCGCGGGACGAGCAGTACTTC.

The V call is TRBV5-6, the J call TRBJ2-7; TRBD2 might be the D (6 bases). Germline CDR1 and CDR2: SGHDT and YYEEEE. This CDR3 spans 14 amino acids. V gave up 0 bases and J gave up 6 bases, with 13 bases separating them. CDR3 sequence (DNA): TGTGCCAGCAGCTTGGGCGGTTGGGGAGGCGAGCAGTACTTC. Translating it yields CASSLGGWGGEQYF.

CDR3 loop: CASSLSGALAGASEQYF. As DNA, the CDR3 is TGTGCCAGCAGCTTAAGTGGGGCCTTAGCGGGAGCTTCCGAGCAGTACTTC. The chain combines TRBV7-9 with TRBJ2-7; 9 bases match TRBD2. This CDR3 contains 17 residues. V dropped 2 bases and J dropped 6; count of bases not matched to a gene: 14. CDR1 is SEHNR, CDR2 FQNEAQ, per germline (reference sequence).